This TCR beta chain appears in the sequencing data of a study of cytomegalovirus exposure and HLA in healthy donors. Findings and limits, study-wide: For cytomegalovirus status, the classifier reportedly gave diagnoses with high specificity and sensitivity. Reports indicate that TCR beta sequences accurately predicted the HLA-A and HLA-B alleles of most subjects. For TCR beta chains, V- and J-gene trimming was later linked to a missense DCLRE1C variant.

Notes on this clone: Its antigen is not known.

The PCR contained 60 Vbeta and 13 Jbeta primers. Some clones are missing from TCRdb's copy, which holds only in-frame ones; the method was immunoSEQ multiplex PCR. The sample holds about 74,000 clones, around 70% seen once. The V end lost 0 bases, the J end lost 0 bases, and 7 bases lay between the germline ends. The CDR3 sequence is 14 residues long. Germline loops: CDR1 SGHNT, CDR2 YYREEE (reference sequence). This chain connects TRBV5-4 to TRBJ2-7; perhaps TRBD1 as D (6 bases). Sequencing was done on a sample of PBMCs. This TCR was sampled from a woman in her thirties or forties in good health and CMV-seropositive. The CDR3 here is CASSLGDTSYEQYF. In DNA form, the CDR3 reads TGTGCCAGCAGCTTGGGGGACACCTCCTACGAGCAGTACTTC.